These T cell receptor beta chains were read from a single sample in a study of blood T cell repertoires in COVID-19. TCRdb's copy holds only in-frame clones and misses some; the assay was immunoSEQ multiplex PCR. The sample holds roughly 250,000 clones, roughly 88% seen once. Sequencing was performed on PBMCs or T cells enriched from blood (not recorded which). The receptors derive from a middle-aged woman with acute COVID-19. Both conserved end residues are part of each CDR3. Fields, in order: J gene, clone size, V gene, CDR3 length, D gene, CDR3 DNA, CDR3 protein. D genes are given only for firm matches. Clone sizes are given selectively: once, few, many, or a class where the clone is expanded.

J gene: TRBJ1-6
clone size: .
V gene: TRBV4-3
CDR3 length: 18
D gene: .
CDR3 DNA: TGCGCCAGCAGCCAAGATCGTATCGGGGTGGGCGATAATTCACCCCTCCACTTT
CDR3 protein: CASSQDRIGVGDNSPLHF

J gene: TRBJ2-5
clone size: few
V gene: TRBV5-1
CDR3 length: 16
D gene: .
CDR3 DNA: TGCGCCAGCAGCTCTATGACTAGTCGGGACGTAGAGACCCAGTACTTC
CDR3 protein: CASSSMTSRDVETQYF

J gene: TRBJ1-1
clone size: .
V gene: TRBV18
CDR3 length: 17
D gene: .
CDR3 DNA: TGTGCCAGCTCACCATTTCGTTTGGGGGCGGCGGACACTGAAGCTTTCTTT
CDR3 protein: CASSPFRLGAADTEAFF

J gene: TRBJ2-1
clone size: .
V gene: TRBV6-1
CDR3 length: 15
D gene: TRBD2
CDR3 DNA: TGTGCCAGCAGTGACCGGGGAGGGTCCTACAATGAGCAGTTCTTC
CDR3 protein: CASSDRGGSYNEQFF

J gene: TRBJ1-4
clone size: .
V gene: TRBV5-4
CDR3 length: 15
D gene: TRBD1
CDR3 DNA: TGTGCCAGCAGCCCTACAGGGGGGACTAATGAAAAACTGTTTTTT
CDR3 protein: CASSPTGGTNEKLFF

J gene: TRBJ2-1
clone size: once
V gene: TRBV27
CDR3 length: 15
D gene: TRBD2
CDR3 DNA: TGTGCCAGCAGTTTATTGTTAGCGGGAGGCAATGAGCAGTTCTTC
CDR3 protein: CASSLLLAGGNEQFF

J gene: TRBJ2-3
clone size: .
V gene: TRBV9
CDR3 length: 18
D gene: TRBD2
CDR3 DNA: TGTGCCAGCAGCGTGGCTAGCGGGGGATACTCTAGCACAGATACGCAGTATTTT
CDR3 protein: CASSVASGGYSSTDTQYF

J gene: TRBJ1-5
clone size: once
V gene: TRBV5-6
CDR3 length: 14
D gene: .
CDR3 DNA: TGTGCCAGCAGCTTGGGGGGAGGTCGTCAGCCCCAGCATTTT
CDR3 protein: CASSLGGGRQPQHF

J gene: TRBJ1-1
clone size: .
V gene: TRBV27
CDR3 length: 14
D gene: .
CDR3 DNA: TGTGCCAGCAGTTTTGACTCCAGGAACACTGAAGCTTTCTTT
CDR3 protein: CASSFDSRNTEAFF

J gene: TRBJ1-1
clone size: .
V gene: TRBV6-2/TRBV6-3
CDR3 length: 13
D gene: .
CDR3 DNA: TGTGCCAGCAGCCCTTTAACCCAGACTGAAGCTTTCTTT
CDR3 protein: CASSPLTQTEAFF

J gene: TRBJ1-2
clone size: .
V gene: TRBV24-1
CDR3 length: 12
D gene: .
CDR3 DNA: TGTGCCACCAGTGCCGGACTCTATGGCTACACCTTC
CDR3 protein: CATSAGLYGYTF

J gene: TRBJ2-1
clone size: .
V gene: TRBV9
CDR3 length: 15
D gene: TRBD2
CDR3 DNA: TGTGCCAGCAGCGTGGCGGGAGTCTCCTACAATGAGCAGTTCTTC
CDR3 protein: CASSVAGVSYNEQFF

J gene: TRBJ2-2
clone size: .
V gene: TRBV7-2
CDR3 length: 17
D gene: TRBD1
CDR3 DNA: TGTGCCAGCAGCTGGAGGGGGACAGGGACGGTTACCGGGGAGCTGTTTTTT
CDR3 protein: CASSWRGTGTVTGELFF

J gene: TRBJ2-2
clone size: .
V gene: TRBV30
CDR3 length: 14
D gene: .
CDR3 DNA: TGTGCCTGGAAATTACTAGCGAACACCGGGGAGCTGTTTTTT
CDR3 protein: CAWKLLANTGELFF

J gene: TRBJ2-5
clone size: .
V gene: TRBV5-1
CDR3 length: 13
D gene: .
CDR3 DNA: TGCGCCAGCAGCCCGAGGGACATAGGGACCCAGTACTTC
CDR3 protein: CASSPRDIGTQYF

J gene: TRBJ2-1
clone size: .
V gene: TRBV4-3
CDR3 length: 16
D gene: TRBD2
CDR3 DNA: TGCGCCAGCAGCCAGGAGAGCGGGAGTCTCTACAATGAGCAGTTCTTC
CDR3 protein: CASSQESGSLYNEQFF

J gene: TRBJ2-1
clone size: .
V gene: TRBV9
CDR3 length: 13
D gene: .
CDR3 DNA: TGTGCCAGCAGCAAAGATAGTTACAATGAGCAGTTCTTC
CDR3 protein: CASSKDSYNEQFF

J gene: TRBJ2-5
clone size: .
V gene: TRBV12-5
CDR3 length: 16
D gene: TRBD1
CDR3 DNA: TGTGCTAGTGGTGTGGGGCACAGGGGGCTTGAGGAGACCCAGTACTTC
CDR3 protein: CASGVGHRGLEETQYF

J gene: TRBJ1-2
clone size: once
V gene: TRBV5-4
CDR3 length: 18
D gene: .
CDR3 DNA: TGTGCCAGCAGCTCAGCCTCAATGGACCCGCGGGGAGCGGGAGGCTACACCTTC
CDR3 protein: CASSSASMDPRGAGGYTF

J gene: TRBJ1-5
clone size: .
V gene: TRBV6-5
CDR3 length: 15
D gene: .
CDR3 DNA: TGTGCCAGCAGTTACTCGCCGCGAGGTAATCAGCCCCAGCATTTT
CDR3 protein: CASSYSPRGNQPQHF

J gene: TRBJ2-6
clone size: .
V gene: TRBV6-4
CDR3 length: 15
D gene: .
CDR3 DNA: TGTGCCAGCAGTGACCCGGGCTCTGGGGCCAACGTCCTGACTTTC
CDR3 protein: CASSDPGSGANVLTF

J gene: TRBJ2-2
clone size: .
V gene: TRBV11-2
CDR3 length: 13
D gene: .
CDR3 DNA: TGTGCCAGCAGCTTATCGTACACCGGGGAGCTGTTTTTT
CDR3 protein: CASSLSYTGELFF

J gene: TRBJ1-1
clone size: .
V gene: TRBV29-1
CDR3 length: 13
D gene: TRBD1
CDR3 DNA: TGCAGCGTTTTGGGGCAGGGGGCCTTGGAAGCTTTCTTT
CDR3 protein: CSVLGQGALEAFF

J gene: TRBJ2-3
clone size: .
V gene: TRBV12-3/TRBV12-4
CDR3 length: 13
D gene: .
CDR3 DNA: TGTGCCAGCAGTTTAGGAGGCGGGCTTCCGCAGTATTTT
CDR3 protein: CASSLGGGLPQYF

J gene: TRBJ2-3
clone size: .
V gene: TRBV7-3
CDR3 length: 14
D gene: .
CDR3 DNA: TGTGCCAGCTCACTGGGGGGACCCCGGGATACGCAGTATTTT
CDR3 protein: CASSLGGPRDTQYF

J gene: TRBJ1-5
clone size: .
V gene: TRBV7-9
CDR3 length: 15
D gene: .
CDR3 DNA: TGTGCCAGCAGCTTAGGGTCGGGGGGCAATCAGCCCCAGCATTTT
CDR3 protein: CASSLGSGGNQPQHF

J gene: TRBJ1-5
clone size: .
V gene: TRBV7-2
CDR3 length: 16
D gene: TRBD1
CDR3 DNA: TGTGCCAGCAGCTTAGATGGGGACAGGGTTTCTTCGGCCCAGCATTTT
CDR3 protein: CASSLDGDRVSSAQHF

J gene: TRBJ1-1
clone size: .
V gene: TRBV6-5
CDR3 length: 14
D gene: .
CDR3 DNA: TGTGCCAGCAGGAGAGGGCGGGGGAACACTGAAGCTTTCTTT
CDR3 protein: CASRRGRGNTEAFF

J gene: TRBJ2-1
clone size: .
V gene: TRBV11-3
CDR3 length: 15
D gene: TRBD2
CDR3 DNA: TGTGCCAGCAGTCCGACTAGCGGGCCCTACAATGAGCAGTTCTTC
CDR3 protein: CASSPTSGPYNEQFF